These T cell receptor beta chains were read from a single sample in a study of blood T cell repertoires in COVID-19. The assay was immunoSEQ multiplex PCR, and TCRdb's table has in-frame clones only and misses some. Among roughly 200,000 clones listed, roughly 87% were seen once. Sequencing was done on a sample of PBMCs or T cells enriched from blood (not recorded which). The receptors stem from a woman in her thirties who had recovered from COVID-19. CDR3s include the opening cysteine and the closing phenylalanine or tryptophan. Each record gives: CDR3 protein, D gene, J gene, V gene. The D gene is left open where the match is weak.

CDR3aa: CASSLDDRIYGYTF
d_gene: .
j_gene: TRBJ1-2
v_gene: TRBV18

CDR3aa: CASSQDRYRGTEAFF
d_gene: TRBD1
j_gene: TRBJ1-1
v_gene: TRBV4-3

CDR3aa: CASSTPGGNQPQHF
d_gene: .
j_gene: TRBJ1-5
v_gene: TRBV19

CDR3aa: CAISEPNNSPLHF
d_gene: .
j_gene: TRBJ1-6
v_gene: TRBV10-3

CDR3aa: CASSPPGQGYNEQFF
d_gene: TRBD1
j_gene: TRBJ2-1
v_gene: TRBV4-2

CDR3aa: CASSPQQGTDTQYF
d_gene: .
j_gene: TRBJ2-3
v_gene: TRBV19

CDR3aa: CAWSPGTSGNTGELFF
d_gene: TRBD2
j_gene: TRBJ2-2
v_gene: TRBV30

CDR3aa: CATSDSPSGGYTF
d_gene: .
j_gene: TRBJ1-2
v_gene: TRBV24-1

CDR3aa: CASSPDAGGPEEQYF
d_gene: TRBD2
j_gene: TRBJ2-7
v_gene: TRBV7-2

CDR3aa: CASSVEVSGGLDTQYF
d_gene: TRBD2
j_gene: TRBJ2-3
v_gene: TRBV9

CDR3aa: CASRAGTGSSPLHF
d_gene: TRBD1
j_gene: TRBJ1-6
v_gene: TRBV19

CDR3aa: CASSPLSGRPGTDTQYF
d_gene: TRBD2
j_gene: TRBJ2-3
v_gene: TRBV7-9

CDR3aa: CATSDRRQGAPPHEQFF
d_gene: TRBD1
j_gene: TRBJ2-1
v_gene: TRBV24-1

CDR3aa: CASSLAARDRGNNEQYF
d_gene: TRBD1
j_gene: TRBJ2-7
v_gene: TRBV7-8

CDR3aa: CASSLLLAGVRGTGELFF
d_gene: TRBD2
j_gene: TRBJ2-2
v_gene: TRBV5-6

CDR3aa: CASSDKTGGRGELFF
d_gene: TRBD1
j_gene: TRBJ2-2
v_gene: TRBV6-4

CDR3aa: CASSLVQGMGGYTF
d_gene: TRBD1
j_gene: TRBJ1-2
v_gene: TRBV7-9

CDR3aa: CASSFIGKRRSSYNEQFF
d_gene: .
j_gene: TRBJ2-1
v_gene: TRBV11-2

CDR3aa: CAVWGPNYGYTF
d_gene: .
j_gene: TRBJ1-2
v_gene: TRBV9

CDR3aa: CATPPQPQGDTQYF
d_gene: .
j_gene: TRBJ2-3
v_gene: TRBV23-1

CDR3aa: CASSQNRGTLRAFF
d_gene: .
j_gene: TRBJ1-1
v_gene: TRBV3-1/TRBV3-2

CDR3aa: CASSFGAQRGGLGELFF
d_gene: TRBD2
j_gene: TRBJ2-2
v_gene: TRBV5-4

CDR3aa: CATSRGGWGDYGYTF
d_gene: .
j_gene: TRBJ1-2
v_gene: TRBV15

CDR3aa: CASSPPERGRETQYF
d_gene: TRBD2
j_gene: TRBJ2-5
v_gene: TRBV18

CDR3aa: CATSREADTEAFF
d_gene: .
j_gene: TRBJ1-1
v_gene: TRBV15

CDR3aa: CASSSLADEQYF
d_gene: TRBD2
j_gene: TRBJ2-7
v_gene: TRBV14

CDR3aa: CATSPAGDLGNEQFF
d_gene: TRBD2
j_gene: TRBJ2-1
v_gene: TRBV24-1

CDR3aa: CATSLSGSGANVLTF
d_gene: .
j_gene: TRBJ2-6
v_gene: TRBV24-1

CDR3aa: CASSPRTSGTNTGELFF
d_gene: TRBD2
j_gene: TRBJ2-2
v_gene: TRBV11-3

CDR3aa: CASSYLAGGEQYF
d_gene: TRBD2
j_gene: TRBJ2-7
v_gene: TRBV6-6

CDR3aa: CASSLSLSTRRTQYF
d_gene: .
j_gene: TRBJ2-5
v_gene: TRBV27

CDR3aa: CASGLNPGTSNSPLHF
d_gene: .
j_gene: TRBJ1-6
v_gene: TRBV12-5

CDR3aa: CASSLVEGTAGNTIYF
d_gene: TRBD1
j_gene: TRBJ1-3
v_gene: TRBV18

CDR3aa: CASSFGGGVETGELFF
d_gene: TRBD2
j_gene: TRBJ2-2
v_gene: TRBV11-2

CDR3aa: CASSKVGTGTQPQHF
d_gene: .
j_gene: TRBJ1-5
v_gene: TRBV21-1

CDR3aa: CASRAGASSYEQYF
d_gene: TRBD2
j_gene: TRBJ2-7
v_gene: TRBV5-1

CDR3aa: CASSLARLAGGSSYNEQFF
d_gene: TRBD2
j_gene: TRBJ2-1
v_gene: TRBV7-2

CDR3aa: CAWSVWTGRGPTNEKLFF
d_gene: TRBD1
j_gene: TRBJ1-4
v_gene: TRBV30

CDR3aa: CASSQEAAGQETQYF
d_gene: .
j_gene: TRBJ2-5
v_gene: TRBV4-1

CDR3aa: CASRGDRNEKLFF
d_gene: TRBD1
j_gene: TRBJ1-4
v_gene: TRBV10-2

CDR3aa: CATSDLRVSSTGELFF
d_gene: .
j_gene: TRBJ2-2
v_gene: TRBV24-1

CDR3aa: CASSFQTSGAYKGEQFF
d_gene: TRBD2
j_gene: TRBJ2-1
v_gene: TRBV7-2

CDR3aa: CASSPGTSGGKQYF
d_gene: TRBD2
j_gene: TRBJ2-3
v_gene: TRBV6-4

CDR3aa: CSVALRRGRNEQFF
d_gene: .
j_gene: TRBJ2-1
v_gene: TRBV29-1

CDR3aa: CAWSAQGNTIYF
d_gene: .
j_gene: TRBJ1-3
v_gene: TRBV30

CDR3aa: CASSYSGGSGNTIYF
d_gene: .
j_gene: TRBJ1-3
v_gene: TRBV6-5

CDR3aa: CASSLAGKDGYTF
d_gene: .
j_gene: TRBJ1-2
v_gene: TRBV13

CDR3aa: CASSQDPGLPVYNEQFF
d_gene: .
j_gene: TRBJ2-1
v_gene: TRBV4-1

CDR3aa: CASSPPAGGSYGYTF
d_gene: TRBD1
j_gene: TRBJ1-2
v_gene: TRBV18

CDR3aa: CSVAGSTEAFF
d_gene: .
j_gene: TRBJ1-1
v_gene: TRBV29-1

CDR3aa: CASSPADTEAFF
d_gene: .
j_gene: TRBJ1-1
v_gene: TRBV18

CDR3aa: CASSSPLDRMENTEAFF
d_gene: .
j_gene: TRBJ1-1
v_gene: TRBV6-2/TRBV6-3

CDR3aa: CASSLATGSSGNTIYF
d_gene: .
j_gene: TRBJ1-3
v_gene: TRBV5-1

CDR3aa: CASSGQGSGANVLTF
d_gene: .
j_gene: TRBJ2-6
v_gene: TRBV19

CDR3aa: CASSPRLADMETQYF
d_gene: TRBD2
j_gene: TRBJ2-5
v_gene: TRBV9

CDR3aa: CASSPRTSQETQYF
d_gene: .
j_gene: TRBJ2-5
v_gene: TRBV13

CDR3aa: CASSQDNLDTQYF
d_gene: .
j_gene: TRBJ2-3
v_gene: TRBV4-3